The 5 T cell receptor beta chains in this list originate from one sample, sequenced in a study of blood T cell repertoires in COVID-19 (TCRdb year 2020). Receptor libraries were prepared by the immunoSEQ multiplex PCR assay. The source is immuneACCESS, and TCRdb retained only in-frame sequences with V and J called. Part of the clones is not carried over; for the studies checked, unresolved V genes explain less than half of this, and the remainder is unexplained. Across this sample there are 150,000 to 200,000 clones, with approximately 82% seen only once. The ten most abundant clones make up roughly 15% of the sample. The sequenced material came from PBMCs or T cells enriched from blood (not recorded which). Receptors were obtained from a man aged 50 or older who had recovered from COVID-19.

This clone was detected only once. V gene TRBV5-1 combines with J gene TRBJ1-1, with D perhaps matching TRBD1 (5 bases). Germline assignment: CDR1 SGHRS and CDR2 YFSETQ. The CDR3 is made up of 14 amino acids. V dropped 5 bases and J dropped 1 base, with 12 bases sitting between them. The DNA of the CDR3 is TGCGCCAGCAGGCGCGGGACGGGGAACACTGAAGCTTTCTTT. Protein: CASRRGTGNTEAFF.

The V and J genes are TRBV27 and TRBJ1-6; 8 bases agree with TRBD1. The germline V gene has CDR1 MNHEY and CDR2 SMNVEV (reference sequence). This CDR3 is built from 14 residues. The J segment lost 4 bases and the V segment lost 7 bases, leaving 3 bases of the junction unmatched. The CDR3 loop reads CASKTGGYNSPLHF. In DNA, the CDR3 is TGTGCCAGCAAAACAGGGGGTTATAATTCACCCCTCCACTTT.

CDR3 amino acids: CASSVASSGAATDTQYF. Written as DNA, the CDR3 is TGTGCCAGCAGCGTAGCTTCTAGCGGGGCCGCCACAGATACGCAGTATTTT. This rearrangement joins TRBV9 to TRBJ2-3, with 9 bases fitting TRBD2. The germline V gene has CDR1 SGDLS and CDR2 YYNGEE. With V trimmed by 0 bases and J by 2 bases, 7 bases remained unmatched. The CDR3 totals 17 residues.

The genes are TRBV10-2 and TRBJ1-2, with 8 bases identical to TRBD1. V lost 4 bases to trimming and J lost 8 bases; unmatched junction nucleotides: 6. CDR1 WSHSY and CDR2 SAAADI come from the germline V gene. The CDR3 runs to 13 residues. As DNA, the CDR3 is TGCGCCAGCAGTGGTGGACAGGGCCTAGGCTACACCTTC. Translation: CASSGGQGLGYTF.

This clone was seen once. V and J are TRBV30 and TRBJ2-7, with a weak D call TRBD2 (6 bases). Per the germline V gene, CDR1 is GTSNPN and CDR2 is SVGIG (reference sequence). Trimming shortened V by 3 bases and J by 3 bases, and 12 bases separated the two germline ends. This CDR3 region has 13 residues. CDR3 DNA sequence: TGTGCCTGGAGCGTTGGGGGGTACTACGAGCAGTACTTC. This translates into CAWSVGGYYEQYF.